What follows are 29 T cell receptor beta chains derived from one specimen sequenced in a study of cytomegalovirus exposure and HLA in healthy donors. The PCR contained 60 Vbeta and 13 Jbeta primers. Sequencing was performed with immunoSEQ multiplex PCR; in TCRdb, only in-frame clones are kept and a portion is missing. The sample shows 150,000 or so clones, roughly 66% of them seen only once. Material for sequencing was PBMCs. The receptors were gathered from a woman under 30 in good health and CMV-seronegative.

The V gene is TRBV29-1, the J gene TRBJ1-1; possible D gene TRBD1, 6 bases. CDR3 size: 15 residues. CDR1 and CDR2 from the germline V gene are SQVTM and ANQGSEA. V lost 7 bases and J lost 6, with 24 bases in between. The CDR3 spells CSAQGHRIEVAEAFF. CDR3 nucleotides: TGCAGCGCTCAGGGGCACAGGATAGAAGTCGCTGAAGCTTTCTTT.

The rearrangement uses TRBV10-3 and TRBJ2-5; 7 bases match TRBD1. The CDR3 sequence is 13 residues long. Per the germline V gene, CDR1 is ENHRY and CDR2 is SYGVKD. Losses at the gene ends were 6 bases for V and 3 bases for J; bases not matched to a gene: 4. This CDR3 is CAIRGQEKETQYF. CDR3 bases: TGTGCCATCAGAGGACAGGAAAAAGAGACCCAGTACTTC.

CDR3: CASRYADRSYYGYTF. DNA for the CDR3: TGTGCCAGCAGGTATGCAGACAGGTCTTACTATGGCTACACCTTC. The chain recombines TRBV28 with TRBJ1-2; possible D gene TRBD1, 6 bases. V lost 6 bases to trimming and J lost 3 bases, with 17 bases between them. There are 15 residues in the CDR3. Germline-derived CDR1 and CDR2 are MDHEN and SYDVKM.

The CDR3 DNA sequence: TGTGCCACCAGCGGGGAGATCTATGGCTACACCTTC. Encoded protein: CATSGEIYGYTF. The gene calls are TRBV15 and TRBJ1-2; no definite D call. Trimming took off 5 bases at V and 4 bases at J, with 8 bases between the two ends. The germline V gene encodes CDR1 LNHNV and CDR2 YYDKDF (reference sequence). The CDR3 extends over 12 amino acids.

The genes are TRBV14 and TRBJ1-1; 10 bases match TRBD1. V trimming: 5 bases; J trimming: 1 base; junction bases outside the gene matches: 4. Germline CDR1 reads SGHDN; CDR2 reads FVKESK. The CDR3 consists of 15 residues. As DNA, the CDR3 is TGTGCCAGCAGCTTGTGGACAGGGGGGAACACTGAAGCTTTCTTT. It yields the protein CASSLWTGGNTEAFF.

The chain recombines TRBV2 with TRBJ2-3; no clear D. The V and J ends lost 2 bases and 7 bases respectively, with 7 bases between them. Germline CDR1 SNHLY, CDR2 FYNNEI. CDR3 length: 12 residues. The DNA of the CDR3 is TGTGCCAGCAGTGAATTGGCTTATACGCAGTATTTT. This encodes CASSELAYTQYF.

This clone was found once. The V and J genes are TRBV11-2 and TRBJ2-1, with D unclear. Germline CDR1 and CDR2: SGHAT and FQNNGV. Trimming removed 1 base from V and 8 bases from J, with 12 bases in between. The CDR3 loop spans 14 amino acids. This chain's CDR3 is CASSLAVSPYEQFF. CDR3 bases: TGTGCCAGCAGCTTAGCGGTGAGTCCGTATGAGCAGTTCTTC.

This clone has just a few counts. The chain couples TRBV4-3 to TRBJ1-2; D is uncertain. CDR1 is LGHNA, CDR2 YSLEER, per germline. The CDR3 covers 13 residues. V lost 0 bases to trimming and J lost 8 bases, with 10 bases between them. This chain's CDR3 is CASSQDRGRGYTF. The DNA of the CDR3 is TGCGCCAGCAGCCAAGATCGGGGAAGGGGCTACACCTTC.

The chain recombines TRBV2 with TRBJ2-1; D is possibly TRBD1 (5 bases). CDR1 and CDR2 (germline): SNHLY, FYNNEI. The CDR3 sequence is 13 residues long. V was trimmed by 7 bases and J by 5 bases, leaving 12 bases between them. The CDR3 sequence is CASTLGRDNEQFF. Here the CDR3 DNA reads TGTGCCAGCACCCTAGGCAGGGACAATGAGCAGTTCTTC.

V gene TRBV7-9 combines with J gene TRBJ1-2; possibly TRBD1 for D (5 bases). Per the germline V gene, CDR1 is SEHNR and CDR2 is FQNEAQ (reference sequence). V lost 3 bases to trimming and J lost 8 bases, with 10 bases between them. This CDR3 has 12 amino acids. CDR3 region: CASSFQGGGYTF. As DNA, the CDR3 is TGTGCCAGCAGCTTCCAGGGAGGAGGCTACACCTTC.

As concerns this clone: In this CDR3 the conserved last residue, phenylalanine or tryptophan, is missing, so a read error is likely. The CDR3 region has the DNA TGCGCCAGCAGCCAAGACGTCGGGGAGCGCTACACCCTC. Translated, it gives CASSQDVGERYTL. This chain uses TRBV4-3 with TRBJ1-2; D not certain. Germline V gene sequence: CDR1 LGHNA, CDR2 YSLEER. The ends were cut back, 0 bases at V and 9 bases at J, with 11 bases in the middle. The CDR3 sequence is 13 residues long.

The chain couples TRBV7-2 to TRBJ1-2; D gene uncertain. The CDR3 contains 12 residues. Germline V lookup: CDR1 SGHTA, CDR2 FQGNSA. The ends were cut back, 1 base at V and 6 bases at J, with 6 bases in the middle. The CDR3 loop reads CASSLDVNGYTF. CDR3 nucleotides: TGTGCCAGCAGCTTAGATGTCAATGGCTACACCTTC. Full variable domain (rest looked up from reference TRBV7-2 and TRBJ1-2): GAGVSQSPSNKVTEKGKDVELRCDPISGHTALYWYRQSLGQGLEFLIYFQGNSAPDKSGLPSDRFSAERTGGSVSTLTIQRTQQEDSAVYLCASSLDVNGYTFGSGTRLTVV.

The rearrangement uses TRBV25-1 and TRBJ2-5; the D is unclear. With 4 bases removed from V and 9 bases from J, the gap between germline ends came to 9 bases. Germline values: CDR1 MGHDK, CDR2 SYGVNS. This CDR3 spans 11 amino acids. For the CDR3, the DNA is TGTGCCAGCAGTGCCGATTCGGCCCAGTACTTC. Translated: CASSADSAQYF.

The chain is built from TRBV7-3 and TRBJ2-1; D may be TRBD2 (6 bases). Trimming took off 3 bases at V and 5 bases at J, with 11 bases between the two ends. This CDR3 region has 14 residues. Per the germline V gene, CDR1 is SGHTA and CDR2 is FQGTGA. The CDR3 loop reads CASSFQGGDNEQFF. CDR3 DNA sequence: TGTGCCAGCAGCTTCCAGGGAGGAGACAATGAGCAGTTCTTC.

This rearrangement joins TRBV4-2 to TRBJ2-5; D perhaps matches TRBD2 (6 bases). The J call is in doubt because the DNA end fits TRBJ2-7 better. CDR1 and CDR2 (germline): LGHNA, YNFKEQ. The CDR3 contains 15 residues. Here the CDR3 reads CASSQSGGWSYEQYF. The DNA for the CDR3 is TGTGCCAGCAGCCAATCCGGGGGTTGGTCCTACGAGCAGTACTTC.

V is TRBV18 and J is TRBJ2-3, with TRBD2 identical over 7 bases. The V segment lost 4 bases and the J segment 2 bases; nucleotides outside the gene matches: 9. Per germline, CDR1 KGHSH and CDR2 LQKENI. This CDR3 region has 16 residues. CDR3 bases: TGTGCCAGCTCACTTAACGGCGGGACTAACACAGATACGCAGTATTTT. Translated: CASSLNGGTNTDTQYF.

The genes are TRBV9 and TRBJ2-1; TRBD1 agrees at 7 bases. CDR3 length: 15 residues. CDR1 SGDLS and CDR2 YYNGEE come from the germline V gene. J was trimmed by 13 bases and V by 3 bases; bases with no gene match: 16. This CDR3 reads CASSDGQAIDISQFF. In DNA form, the CDR3 reads TGTGCCAGCAGCGACGGACAGGCAATAGACATTTCACAGTTCTTC.

The chain employs TRBV7-2 and TRBJ2-3; 14 nucleotides align to TRBD2. Germline loops: CDR1 SGHTA, CDR2 FQGNSA. The CDR3 sequence is 17 residues long. Losses at the gene ends were 5 bases for V and 1 base for J; bases not matched to a gene: 5. CDR3 loop: CASSAGLAGGGTDTQYF. In nucleotides, the CDR3 is TGTGCCAGCAGCGCAGGACTAGCGGGGGGCGGCACAGATACGCAGTATTTT.

The chain recombines TRBV29-1 with TRBJ1-2; 7 bases map to TRBD1. The germline V gene has CDR1 SQVTM and CDR2 ANQGSEA. CDR3 length: 12 amino acids. The V segment lost 6 bases and the J segment 5 bases; nucleotides outside the gene matches: 6. Here the CDR3 DNA reads TGCAGCGTCCTCGGGACAGATTATGGCTACACCTTC. It translates to CSVLGTDYGYTF.

The chain recombines TRBV29-1 with TRBJ1-1; D call uncertain. V dropped 2 bases and J dropped 2 bases, with 12 bases sitting between them. The germline V gene has CDR1 SQVTM and CDR2 ANQGSEA. The CDR3 is made up of 14 amino acids. The CDR3 here is CSVEIGAINTEAFF. CDR3 DNA: TGCAGCGTTGAAATAGGAGCTATCAACACTGAAGCTTTCTTT.

A remark on this clone: Additional DNA sequences in this sample encode the identical CDR3. This chain joins TRBV10-3 and TRBJ2-2; maybe TRBD1 (5 bases). Trimming removed 10 bases at V and 3 bases at J, with 15 bases between. CDR1 and CDR2 from the germline V gene are ENHRY and SYGVKD. This CDR3 is 14 amino acids long. CDR3: CATGQGRDTGELFF. The CDR3 bases are TGTGCCACAGGGCAGGGCCGCGACACCGGGGAGCTGTTTTTT.

V is TRBV4-3 and J is TRBJ2-3; the D gene is possibly TRBD2 (6 bases). Trimming shortened V by 4 bases and J by 0 bases, and 11 bases separated the two germline ends. Germline V lookup: CDR1 LGHNA, CDR2 YSLEER. The CDR3 is made up of 15 amino acids. CDR3 nucleotide sequence: TGCGCCAGCAGCCCGGACTATACTAGCACAGATACGCAGTATTTT. It specifies CASSPDYTSTDTQYF.

This clone showed up just a few times. The chain is built from TRBV15 and TRBJ1-5, with TRBD1 identical over 9 bases. The CDR3 has 17 residues. The V gene end was trimmed by 0 bases and the J gene end by 9 bases; junction bases not matched to a gene: 12. The germline V gene has CDR1 LNHNV and CDR2 YYDKDF (reference sequence). Here the CDR3 DNA reads TGTGCCACCAGCAGAGATTCCGACAGGGGGAGGCTAGGGCCCCAGCATTTT. This sequence encodes CATSRDSDRGRLGPQHF.

The rearrangement uses TRBV19 and TRBJ2-2; 7 positions match TRBD2. Germline CDR1 and CDR2: LNHDA and SQIVND (reference sequence). The CDR3 extends over 17 amino acids. The V segment lost 7 bases and the J segment 7 bases; nucleotides outside the gene matches: 18. CDR3: CASISRETRRGSGELFF. Here the CDR3 DNA reads TGTGCCAGTATCTCGCGGGAGACCCGCCGGGGGAGCGGGGAGCTGTTTTTT.

The gene calls are TRBV7-6 and TRBJ2-5; D gene ambiguous. Germline lookup yields CDR1 SGHVS and CDR2 FNYEAQ. V dropped 5 bases and J dropped 5 bases, with 12 bases sitting between them. This CDR3 contains 13 residues. CDR3 protein: CASSAAVRETQYF. DNA for the CDR3: TGTGCCAGCAGCGCAGCTGTCAGGGAGACCCAGTACTTC.

This sequence joins TRBV7-3 and TRBJ2-1, with D possibly matching TRBD1 (5 bases). From germline, CDR1 is SGHTA and CDR2 FQGTGA. The CDR3 runs to 16 residues. V was clipped by 1 base and J by 2 bases, with 12 bases between them. The CDR3 sequence: CASSLRLQGTYNEQFF. DNA for the CDR3: TGTGCCAGCAGCTTAAGACTGCAGGGAACCTACAATGAGCAGTTCTTC.

The chain combines TRBV19 with TRBJ1-3, with TRBD1 matching over 8 bases. The CDR3 extends over 17 amino acids. CDR1 is LNHDA, CDR2 SQIVND, per germline (reference sequence). V shed 2 bases and J 4 bases; nucleotides not matched to a gene: 10. The CDR3 loop is CASSIFGGTGPGNTIYF. For the CDR3, the DNA is TGTGCCAGTAGTATATTTGGCGGGACAGGCCCCGGAAACACCATATATTTT.

V usage is TRBV10-1 and J usage is TRBJ2-1, with 12 bases matching TRBD2. Germline loops: CDR1 WNHNN, CDR2 SYGVQD (reference sequence). This CDR3 region has 16 residues. Trimming took 7 bases from V and 7 from J; bases not matched to a gene: 11. This CDR3 is CASNTGASGRGNEQFF. The CDR3 region has the DNA TGCGCCAGCAATACCGGGGCTAGCGGGAGGGGAAATGAGCAGTTCTTC.

This chain connects TRBV5-1 to TRBJ1-1, with a weak D call TRBD1 (6 bases). Germline assignment: CDR1 SGHRS and CDR2 YFSETQ. The CDR3 contains 13 residues. The V gene lost 3 bases and the J gene lost 3 bases, with 9 bases spanning the gap. CDR3 sequence (DNA): TGCGCCAGCAGCTCCAGGGGTCACACTGAAGCTTTCTTT. Translating gives CASSSRGHTEAFF.